This T cell receptor beta chain was retrieved from a study of blood T cells in healthy people across ages. PCR was performed a second time for 7 to 11 cycles using a sample-barcoded 5' primer and a J-beta primer mix. A tag from a template-switch adaptor with 12 random nucleotides marked each cDNA molecule. MiXCR, run by TCRdb on the 5' RACE reads, gives a single entry per CDR3 protein. The sample contains under 850,000 distinct CDR3 sequences, about 37% of which appear only once. Study results and caveats: Across the age range, TCR beta diversity per million T cells fell in a roughly linear way. The authors considered diversity estimates from one million T cells to be underestimates.

The sample holds many counts of this clonotype. The target antigen is unknown. Germline loops: CDR1 SGDLS, CDR2 YYNGEE. CDR3 length equals 13 residues. Trimming shortened V by 0 bases and J by 3 bases, and 7 bases separated the two germline ends. The receptor's source is a man between 18 and 29 years old in good health. The sample consisted of blood. V is TRBV9 and J is TRBJ2-7; no firm D call. The CDR3 DNA sequence: TGTGCCAGCAGCGTAGGCGACGGCTACGAGCAGTACTTC. Protein: CASSVGDGYEQYF.